A selection of T cell receptor beta chains follows, all from one sample in a study of T cell changes during pregnancy in multiple sclerosis. The assay was immunoSEQ multiplex PCR, and TCRdb's table has in-frame clones only and misses some. The sample lists 40,000 to 60,000 clones; roughly 92% were seen once. Sequenced material: CD4+ T cells from peripheral blood mononuclear cells, taken in the third trimester of pregnancy. These receptors originate from a female donor with multiple sclerosis, enrolled in a pregnancy study. Both conserved end residues are part of each CDR3. A D gene is named only where the DNA matches it firmly. Clone size appears in some rows only: once, few, many, or a class for an expanded clone.

CDR3aa	CDR3nt	len	d_gene	j_gene	v_gene	abundance
CASSRGTGNEQFF	TGTGCCAGCAGTCGTGGGACAGGCAATGAGCAGTTCTTC	13	TRBD1	TRBJ2-1	TRBV7-3	-
CASSQEMPITGFSTDTQYF	TGCGCCAGCAGCCAAGAAATGCCCATCACAGGGTTTAGCACAGATACGCAGTATTTT	19	-	TRBJ2-3	TRBV4-3	-
CASSLVWTVPSYEQYF	TGTGCCAGCAGCTTAGTCTGGACAGTACCTTCCTACGAGCAGTACTTC	16	-	TRBJ2-7	TRBV7-8	-
CASSLAAGVTYNEQFF	TGTGCCAGCAGCTTGGCCGCGGGGGTAACCTACAATGAGCAGTTCTTC	16	TRBD2	TRBJ2-1	TRBV5-6	-
CASSLGGAGHAGSGRSGEQFF	TGTGCCAGCAGCTTAGGAGGGGCAGGCCATGCAGGGAGCGGGAGATCAGGAGAGCAGTTCTTC	21	TRBD2	TRBJ2-1	TRBV7-8	-
CASSVDAATLGEQYF	TGTGCCAGCAGCGTAGATGCGGCCACTCTAGGCGAGCAGTACTTC	15	-	TRBJ2-7	TRBV9	-
CATSRVGGSYEQYF	TGTGCCACCAGCAGAGTAGGGGGTTCCTACGAGCAGTACTTC	14	-	TRBJ2-7	TRBV15	-
CASSIDMLRGLSYNEQFF	TGTGCCAGTAGTATAGATATGCTCAGGGGCCTCTCCTACAATGAGCAGTTCTTC	18	-	TRBJ2-1	TRBV19	once
CASTRQRNEKLFF	TGTGCCAGTACGCGGCAACGTAATGAAAAACTGTTTTTT	13	-	TRBJ1-4	TRBV19	-
CASSQEWREPDTQYF	TGCGCCAGCAGCCAAGAATGGCGGGAGCCAGATACGCAGTATTTT	15	TRBD2	TRBJ2-3	TRBV4-3	-
CASSPATGSRETQYF	TGTGCCAGCTCACCAGCTACAGGCTCTCGAGAGACCCAGTACTTC	15	-	TRBJ2-5	TRBV18	-
CASSLASANTGELFF	TGTGCCAGCAGCTTGGCTAGCGCGAACACCGGGGAGCTGTTTTTT	15	-	TRBJ2-2	TRBV5-4	-
CASSQTSGRGATQYF	TGTGCCAGCAGCCAGACTAGCGGGAGGGGTGCCACGCAGTATTTT	15	TRBD2	TRBJ2-3	TRBV5-5	-
CASSRQVGDTEAFF	TGCGCCAGCAGCCGCCAAGTAGGGGACACTGAAGCTTTCTTT	14	-	TRBJ1-1	TRBV4-1	few
CASSPSQASINGYTF	TGTGCCAGCAGTCCCAGCCAGGCATCGATAAATGGCTACACCTTC	15	-	TRBJ1-2	TRBV27	-
CSVGGIVSYEQYF	TGCAGCGTAGGAGGGATTGTCTCCTACGAGCAGTACTTC	13	-	TRBJ2-7	TRBV29-1	-
CASTSTGEGNTIYF	TGTGCCAGCACCTCGACAGGGGAAGGAAACACCATATATTTT	14	TRBD1	TRBJ1-3	TRBV6-6	-
CATSSTRGPSSYNEQFF	TGTGCCACCAGCAGCACCAGGGGCCCCAGCTCCTACAATGAGCAGTTCTTC	17	-	TRBJ2-1	TRBV15	-
CASSYSGTNTEAFF	TGTGCCAGTAGTTACTCCGGGACAAACACTGAAGCTTTCTTT	14	-	TRBJ1-1	TRBV19	-
CASSYPGLAGEETQYF	TGTGCCAGCAGTTACCCGGGACTAGCGGGGGAAGAGACCCAGTACTTC	16	TRBD2	TRBJ2-5	TRBV6-5	-
CASSEVGGFNQPQHF	TGTGCCAGCAGTGAAGTAGGGGGCTTTAATCAGCCCCAGCATTTT	15	TRBD1	TRBJ1-5	TRBV6-1	-
CASSFTGGFQYF	TGTGCCAGCAGTTTTACAGGAGGGTTCCAGTACTTC	12	-	TRBJ2-5	TRBV6-5	-
CASSLLRLAGKSTDTQYF	TGTGCCAGCAGCTTATTACGTCTAGCGGGGAAGAGCACAGATACGCAGTATTTT	18	TRBD2	TRBJ2-3	TRBV7-2	-
CASSLNTGGLYEQYF	TGTGCCAGCAGCTTAAACACTGGCGGGCTCTACGAGCAGTACTTC	15	-	TRBJ2-7	TRBV7-2	-